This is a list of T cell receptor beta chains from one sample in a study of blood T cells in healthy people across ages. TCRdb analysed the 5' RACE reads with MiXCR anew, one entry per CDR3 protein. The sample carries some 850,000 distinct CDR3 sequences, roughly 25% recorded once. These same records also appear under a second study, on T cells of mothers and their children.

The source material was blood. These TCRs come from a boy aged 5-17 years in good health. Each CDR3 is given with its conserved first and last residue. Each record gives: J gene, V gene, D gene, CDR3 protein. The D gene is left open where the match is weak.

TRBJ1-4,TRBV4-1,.,CASSQDGGYSEKLFF
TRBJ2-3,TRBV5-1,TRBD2,CASSKTSGGEDTQYF
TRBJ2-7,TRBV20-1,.,CSARDKDSYEQYF
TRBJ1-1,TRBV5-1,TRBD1,CASSPSTGSGTEAFF
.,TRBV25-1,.,CASSDDVVRTQYF
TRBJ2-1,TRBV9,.,CASSVGGAEQFF
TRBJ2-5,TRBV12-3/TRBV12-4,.,CASTPRGGETQYF
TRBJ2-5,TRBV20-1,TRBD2,CSALAASGQETQYF
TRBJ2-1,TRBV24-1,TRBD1,CATSEPGQGLYNEQFF
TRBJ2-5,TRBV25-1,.,CASYKVGVETQYF
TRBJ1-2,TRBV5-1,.,CASSRTGPQGGYTF
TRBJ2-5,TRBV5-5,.,CASSPTGMLETQYF
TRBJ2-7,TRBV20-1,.,CSARDRRGVVYEQYF
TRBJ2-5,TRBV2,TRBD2,CASSELAGAQETQYF
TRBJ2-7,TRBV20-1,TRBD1,CSARVHRGQGNEQYF
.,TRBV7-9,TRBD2,CASLAGGSGHEQFF
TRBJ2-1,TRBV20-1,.,CSAQGRGHEQFF
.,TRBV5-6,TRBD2,CASSFSGGNYEQYF
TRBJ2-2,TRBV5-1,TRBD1,CASSGGQGAAGELFF
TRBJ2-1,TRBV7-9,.,CASSPRGTSHNEQFF
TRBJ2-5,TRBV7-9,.,CASSSSGTTYLTQYF
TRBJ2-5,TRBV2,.,CASSDSSTSETQYF
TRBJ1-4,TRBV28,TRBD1,CASTKTGQGEKLFF
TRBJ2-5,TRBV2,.,CASRHSGQPWTQYF
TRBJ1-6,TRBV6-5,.,CASSYSSTVNSPLHF
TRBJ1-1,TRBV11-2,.,CASSLEAGKAFF
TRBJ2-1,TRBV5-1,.,CASSLLSSELRYNEQFF
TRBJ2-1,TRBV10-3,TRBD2,CAISESTRGGNGEQFF
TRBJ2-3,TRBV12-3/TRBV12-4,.,CASSLYRGGGSADTQYF
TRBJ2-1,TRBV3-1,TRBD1,CASSPSFGDRDSSYNEQFF
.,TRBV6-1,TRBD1,CASRRPGTGGRNEQFF
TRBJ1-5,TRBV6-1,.,CATYTGLGQPQHF
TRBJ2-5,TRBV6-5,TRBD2,CASSSLAGGPGQYF
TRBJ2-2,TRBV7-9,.,CASSLALQTGELFF
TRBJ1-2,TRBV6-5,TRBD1,CASRDRDSYTRGYTF
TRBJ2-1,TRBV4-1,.,CASSQWAGNEQFF
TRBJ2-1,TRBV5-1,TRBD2,CASSLEGRGSYNEQFF
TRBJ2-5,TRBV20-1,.,CSARLDSNAAQYF
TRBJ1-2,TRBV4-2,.,CASSQETEGDGYTF
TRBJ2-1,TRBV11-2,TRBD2,CASSFEGLVYITSSSYNEQFF
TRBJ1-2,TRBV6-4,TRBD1,CASAATGTSNYGYTF